These 4 T cell receptor beta chains share one sample of origin, sequenced in a study of early T cells in non-severe SARS-CoV-2 infection. TCRdb independently ran MiXCR on the 5' RACE reads; one entry per CDR3 protein. The sample lists more than 20,000 distinct CDR3 sequences, 5.7% occurring once. The sequences come from whole blood, collected at baseline. The receptor source for this set is an adult who was a healthcare worker with PCR-confirmed SARS-CoV-2 infection or an uninfected control (not recorded which).

The sample holds many counts of this clonotype. This sequence joins TRBV11-2 and TRBJ2-5, with a possible D match to TRBD2 (6 bases). Germline assignment: CDR1 SGHAT and CDR2 FQNNGV. This CDR3 has 15 amino acids. The V and J ends lost 0 bases and 5 bases respectively, with 13 bases between them. In DNA form, the CDR3 reads TGTGCCAGCAGCTTAGAGCGGGGTCCGACCGAGACCCAGTACTTC. Translated, it gives CASSLERGPTETQYF.

The chain is built from TRBV6-4 and TRBJ1-2; TRBD1 is a possible D gene (5 bases). The V and J ends lost 0 bases and 6 bases respectively, with 11 bases between them. Germline V gene sequence: CDR1 MRHNA, CDR2 SNTAGT. The CDR3 runs to 14 residues. In DNA form, the CDR3 reads TGTGCCAGCAGTGACTCACAGGTCGGGGATGGCTACACCTTC. Encoded protein: CASSDSQVGDGYTF.

This clonotype was detected many times. This chain uses TRBV6-6 with TRBJ2-5, with D perhaps TRBD2 (7 bases). CDR1 is MNHNY, CDR2 SVGAGI, per germline (reference sequence). The CDR3 covers 16 residues. V was pared by 5 bases and J by 0 bases, with 16 bases between. The CDR3 spells CASSAFGGPYQETQYF. The DNA of the CDR3 is TGTGCCAGCAGTGCTTTCGGGGGGCCGTACCAAGAGACCCAGTACTTC.

This clonotype was counted many times. V usage is TRBV7-9 and J usage is TRBJ1-3; no clear D gene. This CDR3 contains 13 residues. Looked up from germline, CDR1 is SEHNR and CDR2 is FQNEAQ (reference sequence). The V end lost 5 bases, the J end lost 8 bases, and 13 bases lay between the germline ends. CDR3 sequence: CASSPRAFHTIYF. CDR3 nucleotides: TGTGCCAGCAGCCCGCGGGCCTTCCACACCATATATTTT. The complete variable domain, with remaining parts taken from reference TRBV7-9 and TRBJ1-3, reads DTGVSQNPRHKITKRGQNVTFRCDPISEHNRLYWYRQTLGQGPEFLTYFQNEAQLEKSRLLSDRFSAERPKGSFSTLEIQRTEQGDSAMYLCASSPRAFHTIYFGEGSWLTVV.